This section outlines one T cell receptor (beta chain) sequence together with its context. The data derive from a study of blood T cell repertoires in COVID-19. Across the study: From the United States, Italy and Spain came samples of acute and convalescent COVID-19. In each case, the material was cDNA or gDNA derived from T cells, B-cell-depleted T cells, or PBMCs.

Germline CDR1 SGHRS, CDR2 YFSETQ. Trimming left V 0 bases short and J 5 bases short, with 9 bases between. There are 14 residues in the CDR3. Authors' analysis steps: Reference gene primer amplification in the assay estimated nucleated cell counts. Sequenced by immunoSEQ multiplex PCR; TCRdb stores in-frame clones only, minus some. V and J calls and clone size are copied from that table; D and trimming were computed from the DNA. Of tens of thousands of clones listed, 60% to 85% were seen once; the top ten hold roughly 50%. This clonotype was sampled from a human donor in a cohort sampled during active COVID-19. The V gene is TRBV5-1, the J gene TRBJ2-1; D may be TRBD2 (6 bases). The specimen was peripheral blood. The CDR3 reads CASSLGAGNNEQFF. DNA of the CDR3: TGCGCCAGCAGCTTGGGGGCGGGGAACAATGAGCAGTTCTTC.